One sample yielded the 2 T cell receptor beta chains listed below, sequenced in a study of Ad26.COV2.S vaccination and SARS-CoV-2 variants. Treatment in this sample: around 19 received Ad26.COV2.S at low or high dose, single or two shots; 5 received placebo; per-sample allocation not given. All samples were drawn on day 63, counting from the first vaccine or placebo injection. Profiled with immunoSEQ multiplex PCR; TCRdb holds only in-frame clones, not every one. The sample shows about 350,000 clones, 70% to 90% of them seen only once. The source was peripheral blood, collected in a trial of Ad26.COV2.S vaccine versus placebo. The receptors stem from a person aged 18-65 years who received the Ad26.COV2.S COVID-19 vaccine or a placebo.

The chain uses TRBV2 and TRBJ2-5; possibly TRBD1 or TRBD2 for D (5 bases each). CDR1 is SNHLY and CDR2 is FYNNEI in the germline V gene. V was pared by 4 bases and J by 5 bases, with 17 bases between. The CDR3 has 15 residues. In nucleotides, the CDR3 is TGTGCCAGCAGTGCAGGGAGAGGGATTGCGGAGACCCAGTACTTC. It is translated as CASSAGRGIAETQYF.

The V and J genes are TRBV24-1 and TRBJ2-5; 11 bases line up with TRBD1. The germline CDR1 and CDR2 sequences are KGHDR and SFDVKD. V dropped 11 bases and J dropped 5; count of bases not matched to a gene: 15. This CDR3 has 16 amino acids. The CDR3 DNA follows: TGTGCCAACGTGGCCCCGTTGGACAGGGGGCAGGAGACCCAGTACTTC. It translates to CANVAPLDRGQETQYF.